This is a list of T cell receptor beta chains from one sample in a study of blood T cell repertoires in COVID-19. Generated by immunoSEQ multiplex PCR, the TCRdb table keeps only in-frame clones and is missing some. The sample has under 200,000 clones; approximately 86% are singletons. The sample comprised peripheral blood. Receptors originate from a man between 60 and 75 years old with acute or convalescent COVID-19. Each CDR3 is given without its conserved first and last residue. Each record gives: V gene, J gene, CDR3 protein.

TRBV5-1	TRBJ1-3	ASSLAGLQTGNTIY
TRBV3-1/TRBV3-2	TRBJ2-1	ASSPLGGGNNEQF
TRBV29-1	TRBJ2-1	SVEDISGATNYNEQF
TRBV5-1	TRBJ1-2	ASSLEGQGGYT
TRBV18	TRBJ1-3	ASSPKPQGVSGNTIY
TRBV30	TRBJ2-4	AWGWGRWQNIQY
TRBV6-4	TRBJ1-1	ASSDSGRGTEAF
TRBV9	TRBJ2-1	ASSISGRDSNEQF
TRBV15	TRBJ2-7	ATSGPGERNEQY
TRBV10-3	TRBJ1-5	AASGTGGEGNQPQH
TRBV7-3	TRBJ2-3	ASSPGTSNTQY
TRBV11-2	TRBJ2-7	ASSLGLAYEQY
TRBV2	TRBJ1-4	ASEVGGGGEKLF
TRBV7-3	TRBJ2-3	ASSFKQGRTQY
TRBV7-8	TRBJ2-1	ASSLTSGRAYNEQF
TRBV15	TRBJ1-6	ATSSLPISYNSPLH
TRBV27	TRBJ2-1	ASSFDRGTEQF
TRBV28	TRBJ1-1	ASRAKGQINTEAF
TRBV19	TRBJ2-1	ASSRSGTSGMYNEQF
TRBV20-1	TRBJ2-1	SASSLVAARSYNEQF
TRBV12-3/TRBV12-4	TRBJ1-5	ASRGQANQPQH
TRBV7-9	TRBJ2-1	ASSKTYRVSYNEQF
TRBV4-1	TRBJ2-1	ASSQDGWGLDGLHEQF
TRBV6-1	TRBJ2-4	ASSGRQGGEGKNIQY
TRBV5-1	TRBJ2-7	ASSPRQLAGEDEQY
TRBV3-1/TRBV3-2	TRBJ1-3	ASSRDRVRNTIY
TRBV11-2	TRBJ2-4	ASSPFSLAKPNIQY
TRBV7-3	TRBJ2-3	ASSAGGVGTDTQY
TRBV18	TRBJ1-1	ASSTGEGRGAF
TRBV29-1	TRBJ2-6	SVESGHGANVLT
TRBV7-2	TRBJ1-1	ASSLAPGKNTEAF
TRBV19	TRBJ2-2	ASSMGQGYTGELF
TRBV28	TRBJ2-2	ASSLLAGGGELF
TRBV14	TRBJ2-1	ASSQVSGSPNHNEQF
TRBV23-1	TRBJ2-7	ASSQFRTGEIYEQY
TRBV5-4	TRBJ1-1	ASSGGQGLASAEAF
TRBV6-1	TRBJ2-2	ASSVSRDRLWGGELF
TRBV5-1	TRBJ2-1	ASNQLARNNEQF
TRBV28	TRBJ1-1	ASSSSLQGENTEAF
TRBV6-5	TRBJ2-7	ASSPGGGAYEQY
TRBV7-6	TRBJ1-2	ASSLDPPDRAGYT
TRBV7-9	TRBJ2-7	ASSFNEVSYEQY
TRBV19	TRBJ2-4	ASSILASGIQY
TRBV13	TRBJ2-7	ASSLASRGEQY
TRBV18	TRBJ2-5	ASSPRASGQETQY
TRBV30	TRBJ2-1	AWIGLAGVGEQF
TRBV10-3	TRBJ1-2	AINKEERRWEGYT
TRBV5-4	TRBJ2-5	ASSYRDSGETQY
TRBV19	TRBJ2-3	ASSKREGDTQY
TRBV7-2	TRBJ1-5	ASSLATGQPQH
TRBV19	TRBJ2-4	ASSNSGSLDIQY
TRBV5-1	TRBJ1-4	ASSLGQIATNEKLF
TRBV5-1	TRBJ2-7	ASSFAGSNTYEQY
TRBV11-3	TRBJ1-1	ASSFGGAEAF